The present entry profiles one T cell receptor (beta chain) with its context. Generated by immunoSEQ multiplex PCR, the TCRdb table keeps only in-frame clones and is missing some. This table holds approximately 82,000 clones, nearly 96% found once. These data are taken from a study of technical replicates of blood from a few donors. Germline trimming cut 8 bases from V and 2 bases from J; bases unmatched to any gene: 12. The CDR3 is 16 amino acids. CDR1 is MDHEN, CDR2 SYDVKM, per germline. Sequenced input: T cells isolated from PBMCs. This chain joins TRBV28 and TRBJ2-3, with TRBD1 identical over 8 bases. The source of this sequence is a human donor in good health. As DNA, the CDR3 is TGTGCCAGCGGCAAAGGGCGACAGGGGCTCACAGATACGCAGTATTTT. Translation gives CASGKGRQGLTDTQYF.